A selection of T cell receptor beta chains follows, all from one sample in a study of naive and memory T cell subsets. TCRdb reprocessed the UMI-ligation and nested PCR reads with MiXCR, giving one entry per CDR3 protein. The sample includes 150,000 or so distinct CDR3 sequences, over 15% of them seen just once. Sequencing was performed on naive CD4+ T cells from blood. Receptors originate from a human donor in good health. The conserved cysteine and the conserved F or W are not part of the CDR3 here.

V gene	CDR3 protein
TRBV5-4	ASSLVGNSETQY
TRBV5-1	ASSLYGTGEAKNIQY
TRBV2	ASSRDAQETQY
TRBV12-3/TRBV12-4	ASIRDSSYNEQF
TRBV24-1	ATSDLMALTQY
TRBV12-3/TRBV12-4	ASSAQALGHEQY
TRBV7-6	ASSLVSRETQY
TRBV19	ASSISYGNYGYT
TRBV9	ASSGIQGSRSRYPYGYT
TRBV20-1	SARRTEAQETQY